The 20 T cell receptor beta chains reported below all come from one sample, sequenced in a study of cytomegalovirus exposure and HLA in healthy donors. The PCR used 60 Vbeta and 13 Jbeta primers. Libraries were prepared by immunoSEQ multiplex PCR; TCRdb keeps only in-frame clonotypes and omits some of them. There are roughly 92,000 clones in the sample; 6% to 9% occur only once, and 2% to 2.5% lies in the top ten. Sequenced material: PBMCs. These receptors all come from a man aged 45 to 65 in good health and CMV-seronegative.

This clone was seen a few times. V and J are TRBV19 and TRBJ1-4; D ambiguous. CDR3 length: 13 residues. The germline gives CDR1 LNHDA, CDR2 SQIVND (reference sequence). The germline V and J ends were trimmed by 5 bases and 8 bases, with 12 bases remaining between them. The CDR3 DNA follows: TGTGCCAGTAGTCGCCGTTGGGAGGAAAAACTGTTTTTT. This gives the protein CASSRRWEEKLFF.

The CDR3 DNA sequence: TGTGCCAGCAGTTTATGGAAGCCACTGAGCTCCTACGAGCAGTACTTC. It is translated as CASSLWKPLSSYEQYF. The chain combines TRBV28 with TRBJ2-7; no definite D call. The V and J ends lost 0 bases and 0 bases respectively, with 12 bases between them. Germline CDR1 is MDHEN and CDR2 is SYDVKM. CDR3 length: 16 residues.

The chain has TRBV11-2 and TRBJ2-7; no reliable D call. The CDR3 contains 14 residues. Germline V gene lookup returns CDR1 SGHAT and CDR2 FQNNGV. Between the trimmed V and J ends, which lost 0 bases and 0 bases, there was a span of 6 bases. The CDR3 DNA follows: TGTGCCAGCAGCTTAGATGTCAGCTCCTACGAGCAGTACTTC. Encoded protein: CASSLDVSSYEQYF.

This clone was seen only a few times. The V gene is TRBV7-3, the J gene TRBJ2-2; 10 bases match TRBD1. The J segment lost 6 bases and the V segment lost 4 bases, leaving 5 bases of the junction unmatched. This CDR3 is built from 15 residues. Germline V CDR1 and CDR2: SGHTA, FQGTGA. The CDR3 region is CASSSRQGAAGELFF. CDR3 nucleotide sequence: TGTGCCAGCAGCTCCCGACAGGGGGCCGCCGGGGAGCTGTTTTTT.

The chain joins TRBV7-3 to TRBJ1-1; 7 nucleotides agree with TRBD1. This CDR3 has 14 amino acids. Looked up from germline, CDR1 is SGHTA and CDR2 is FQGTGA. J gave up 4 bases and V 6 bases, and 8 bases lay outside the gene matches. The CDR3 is CASSQSRQGTEAFF. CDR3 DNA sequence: TGTGCCAGCAGTCAAAGTCGACAGGGCACTGAAGCTTTCTTT.

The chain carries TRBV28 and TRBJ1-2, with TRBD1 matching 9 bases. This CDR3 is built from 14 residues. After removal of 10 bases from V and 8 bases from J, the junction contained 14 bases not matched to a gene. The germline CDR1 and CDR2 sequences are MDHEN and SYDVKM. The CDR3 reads CATPSVGQGGGYTF. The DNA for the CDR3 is TGTGCCACCCCCAGCGTGGGACAGGGAGGAGGCTACACCTTC.

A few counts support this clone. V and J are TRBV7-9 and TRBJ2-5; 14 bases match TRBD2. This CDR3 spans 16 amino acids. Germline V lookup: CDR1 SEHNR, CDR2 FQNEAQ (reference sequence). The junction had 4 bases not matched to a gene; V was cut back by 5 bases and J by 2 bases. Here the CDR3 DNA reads TGTGCCAGCAGCGCCGGACTAGCGGGGGGACAAGAGACCCAGTACTTC. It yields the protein CASSAGLAGGQETQYF.

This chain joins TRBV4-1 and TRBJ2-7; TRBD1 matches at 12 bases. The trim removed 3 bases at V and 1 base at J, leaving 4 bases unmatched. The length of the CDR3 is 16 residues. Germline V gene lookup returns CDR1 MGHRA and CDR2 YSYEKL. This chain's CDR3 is CASSQGQGAPSYEQYF. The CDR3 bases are TGCGCCAGCAGCCAGGGACAGGGGGCGCCTTCCTACGAGCAGTACTTC.

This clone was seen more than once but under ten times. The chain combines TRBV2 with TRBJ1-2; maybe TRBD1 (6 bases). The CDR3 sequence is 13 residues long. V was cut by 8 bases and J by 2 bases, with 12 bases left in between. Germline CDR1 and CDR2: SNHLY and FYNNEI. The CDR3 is CASRDTGNYGYTF. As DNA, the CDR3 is TGTGCCAGCCGAGATACAGGGAACTATGGCTACACCTTC.

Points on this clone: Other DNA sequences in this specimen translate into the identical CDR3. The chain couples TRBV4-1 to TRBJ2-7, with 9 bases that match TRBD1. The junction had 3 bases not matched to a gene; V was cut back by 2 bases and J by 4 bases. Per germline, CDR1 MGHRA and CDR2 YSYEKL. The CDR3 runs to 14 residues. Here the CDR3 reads CASSQLTGGYEQYF. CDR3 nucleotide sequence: TGCGCCAGCAGCCAACTGACAGGGGGATACGAGCAGTACTTC.

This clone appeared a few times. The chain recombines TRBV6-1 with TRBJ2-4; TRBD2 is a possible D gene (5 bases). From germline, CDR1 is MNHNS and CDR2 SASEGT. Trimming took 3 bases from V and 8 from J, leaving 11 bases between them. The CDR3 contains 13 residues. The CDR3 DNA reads TGTGCCAGCAGTGAGCAGCGGCGGGACATTCAGTACTTC. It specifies CASSEQRRDIQYF.

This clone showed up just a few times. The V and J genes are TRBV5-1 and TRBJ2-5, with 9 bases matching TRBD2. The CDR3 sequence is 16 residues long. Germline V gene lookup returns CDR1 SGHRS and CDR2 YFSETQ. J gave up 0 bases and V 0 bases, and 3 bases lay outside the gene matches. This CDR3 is CASSLVGGGDQETQYF. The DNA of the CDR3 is TGCGCCAGCAGCTTGGTTGGCGGGGGGGACCAAGAGACCCAGTACTTC. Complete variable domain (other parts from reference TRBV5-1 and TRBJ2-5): KAGVTQTPRYLIKTRGQQVTLSCSPISGHRSVSWYQQTPGQGLQFLFEYFSETQRNKGNFPGRFSGRQFSNSRSEMNVSTLELGDSALYLCASSLVGGGDQETQYFGPGTRLLVL.

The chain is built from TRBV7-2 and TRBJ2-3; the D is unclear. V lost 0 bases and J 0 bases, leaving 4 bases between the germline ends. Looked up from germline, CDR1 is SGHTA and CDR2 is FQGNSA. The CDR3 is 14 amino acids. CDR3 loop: CASSLARSTDTQYF. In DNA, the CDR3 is TGTGCCAGCAGCTTAGCGAGGAGCACAGATACGCAGTATTTT.

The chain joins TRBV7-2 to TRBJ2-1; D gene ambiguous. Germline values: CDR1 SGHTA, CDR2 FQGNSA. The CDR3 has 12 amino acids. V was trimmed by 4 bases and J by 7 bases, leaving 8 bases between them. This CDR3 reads CASSSMLNEQFF. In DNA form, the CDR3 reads TGTGCCAGCAGCTCTATGTTAAATGAGCAGTTCTTC.

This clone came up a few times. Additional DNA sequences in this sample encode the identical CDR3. In nucleotides, the CDR3 is TGTGCCAGCAGTGAATTACCGGGCTCTGGAAACACCATATATTTT. Translated: CASSELPGSGNTIYF. This chain links TRBV6-1 with TRBJ1-3; D not certain. The CDR3 spans 15 residues. From germline, CDR1 is MNHNS and CDR2 SASEGT. The ends were cut back, 2 bases at V and 0 bases at J, with 8 bases in the middle.

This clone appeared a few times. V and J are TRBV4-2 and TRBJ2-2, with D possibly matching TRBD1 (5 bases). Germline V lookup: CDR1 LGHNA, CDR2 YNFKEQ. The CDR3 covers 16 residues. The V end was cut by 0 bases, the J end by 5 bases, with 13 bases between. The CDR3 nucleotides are TGTGCCAGCAGCCAAGATGTAGGGGTAGGGACCGGGGAGCTGTTTTTT. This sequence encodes CASSQDVGVGTGELFF.

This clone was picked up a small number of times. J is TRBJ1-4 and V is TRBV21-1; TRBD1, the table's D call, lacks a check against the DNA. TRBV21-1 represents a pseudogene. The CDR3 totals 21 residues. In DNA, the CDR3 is TGTGCCAGCAGCAATTTCCCCGTTCGGGCCCCCAGGGGAGCAACTAATGAAAAACTGTTTTTT. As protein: CASSNFPVRAPRGATNEKLFF.

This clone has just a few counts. The CDR3 sequence: CASTQRGQGASNTQYF. In DNA form, the CDR3 reads TGTGCCAGCACCCAAAGGGGGCAGGGGGCGAGTAATACGCAGTATTTT. The rearrangement joins TRBV6-6 to TRBJ2-3; the match to TRBD1 covers 8 bases. The CDR3 is 16 residues long. Germline trimming cut 7 bases from V and 7 bases from J; bases unmatched to any gene: 16. CDR1 is MNHNY, CDR2 SVGAGI, per germline (reference sequence).

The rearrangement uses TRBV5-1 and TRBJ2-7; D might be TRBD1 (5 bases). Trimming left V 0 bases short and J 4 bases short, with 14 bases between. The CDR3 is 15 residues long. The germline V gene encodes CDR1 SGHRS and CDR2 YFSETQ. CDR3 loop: CASSLAPRAEYEQYF. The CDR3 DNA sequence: TGCGCCAGCAGCTTGGCCCCCAGGGCAGAGTACGAGCAGTACTTC.

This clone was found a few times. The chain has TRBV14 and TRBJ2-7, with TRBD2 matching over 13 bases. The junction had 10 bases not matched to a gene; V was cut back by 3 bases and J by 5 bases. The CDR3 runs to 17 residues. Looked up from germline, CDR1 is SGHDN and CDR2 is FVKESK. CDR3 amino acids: CASSHRKLAGGMNEQYF. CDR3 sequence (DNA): TGTGCCAGCAGCCACCGAAAACTAGCGGGGGGGATGAACGAGCAGTACTTC.